Each of the 14 T cell receptor beta chains below was sequenced from the same sample in a study of blood T cell repertoires in COVID-19. Measured with immunoSEQ multiplex PCR; TCRdb has only the in-frame clones, and not every one. The repertoire has approximately 40,000 clones, 70% to 90% of them found once; the top ten carry about 2.1%. Sequencing was performed on peripheral blood. Receptor source: a human donor in a cohort sampled during active COVID-19.

This clone was seen once. The rearrangement joins TRBV5-1 to TRBJ2-1; 7 bases line up with TRBD2. The CDR3 runs 14 residues. Trimming cost V 4 bases and J 2 bases; bases outside gene matches: 3. The V gene's germline CDR1 is SGHRS and CDR2 YFSETQ. The CDR3 DNA follows: TGCGCCAGCAGCGGGGAGGGACCCTACAATGAGCAGTTCTTC. The encoded protein is CASSGEGPYNEQFF.

A word on this clone: Relative to the germline gene, one junction end is altered; a read error may explain this. The chain links TRBV5-6 to TRBJ2-1; perhaps TRBD1 as D (6 bases). The CDR3 runs 14 residues. Germline CDR1 is SGHDT and CDR2 is YYEEEE. The CDR3: CASSLGWGPGLTIF. The CDR3 DNA sequence: TGTGCCAGCAGCCTAGGATGGGGGCCTGGATTGACGATCTTC.

The chain combines TRBV19 with TRBJ2-6; perhaps TRBD1 as D (5 bases). V lost 9 bases and J 1 base, leaving 13 bases between the germline ends. CDR3 length: 15 residues. Germline CDR1 LNHDA, CDR2 SQIVND (reference sequence). The CDR3 protein is CASTDQGSGANVLTF. The CDR3 DNA reads TGTGCCAGCACAGACCAGGGTTCTGGGGCCAACGTCCTGACTTTC.

This chain links TRBV19 with TRBJ2-1; 11 nucleotides align to TRBD1. CDR3 length equals 13 residues. The germline V gene encodes CDR1 LNHDA and CDR2 SQIVND (reference sequence). V shed 9 bases, J shed 4 bases, and the junction held 2 bases outside the gene matches. The CDR3 loop is CASGTGGYNEQFF. The CDR3 DNA is TGTGCCAGCGGGACAGGGGGTTACAATGAGCAGTTCTTC.

The chain links TRBV6-1 to TRBJ1-2, with D perhaps TRBD1 (5 bases). CDR3 size: 15 residues. Germline-derived CDR1 and CDR2 are MNHNS and SASEGT. V was pared by 0 bases and J by 1 base, with 9 bases between. CDR3: CASSEADRINYGYTF. CDR3 in DNA: TGTGCCAGCAGTGAAGCAGACAGAATTAACTATGGCTACACCTTC.

The chain combines TRBV20-1 with TRBJ2-1, with TRBD1 identical over 7 bases. From germline, CDR1 is DFQATT and CDR2 SNEGSKA (reference sequence). V trimming: 8 bases; J trimming: 9 bases; junction bases outside the gene matches: 16. The CDR3 is 14 amino acids. The CDR3 spells CSTSATNRGGEQFF. In DNA, the CDR3 is TGCAGTACCAGTGCTACTAACAGGGGTGGTGAGCAGTTCTTC.

The V gene is TRBV4-1, the J gene TRBJ1-2, with D hard to call. V was shortened by 3 bases and J by 2 bases, with 10 bases between the two germline ends. This CDR3 spans 14 amino acids. CDR1 is MGHRA, CDR2 YSYEKL, per germline. In DNA, the CDR3 is TGCGCCAGCAGCCAGACTTCACTGAACTATGGCTACACCTTC. Translating gives CASSQTSLNYGYTF.

The gene calls are TRBV5-1 and TRBJ1-1; 7 positions match TRBD1. The CDR3 runs to 15 residues. The J segment lost 2 bases and the V segment lost 7 bases, leaving 11 bases of the junction unmatched. Per germline, CDR1 SGHRS and CDR2 YFSETQ. The CDR3 sequence is CASRQQGLINTEAFF. CDR3 bases: TGCGCCAGCCGACAACAGGGGTTGATTAACACTGAAGCTTTCTTT.

The gene calls are TRBV7-9 and TRBJ2-7, with a weak D call TRBD1 (6 bases). V was cut by 2 bases and J by 5 bases, with 13 bases left in between. CDR1 is SEHNR and CDR2 is FQNEAQ in the germline V gene (reference sequence). CDR3 length: 14 residues. This chain's CDR3 is CASSLRDIIDEQYF. The CDR3, as DNA: TGTGCCAGCAGCTTAAGGGACATCATCGACGAGCAGTACTTC.

The chain combines TRBV7-9 with TRBJ2-1; D unclear. V lost 5 bases to trimming and J lost 3 bases, with 14 bases between them. CDR3 length: 15 amino acids. Germline CDR1 reads SEHNR; CDR2 reads FQNEAQ (reference sequence). CDR3 nucleotides: TGTGCCAGCAGCCCTGGCCTGGGCTTCTACAATGAGCAGTTCTTC. Protein product: CASSPGLGFYNEQFF.

The rearrangement joins TRBV9 to TRBJ1-6; 9 nucleotides agree with TRBD1. Germline V gene sequence: CDR1 SGDLS, CDR2 YYNGEE. This CDR3 has 14 residues. Trimming removed 4 bases from V and 7 bases from J; junction bases left unmatched: 3. CDR3 coding DNA: TGTGCCAGCAGCAGACAGGGGGGAAATTCACCCCTCCACTTT. Amino acid sequence: CASSRQGGNSPLHF. Using reference TRBV9 and TRBJ1-6 for the parts outside the CDR3, the full variable domain is DSGVTQTPKHLITATGQRVTLRCSPRSGDLSVYWYQQSLDQGLQFLIQYYNGEERAKGNILERFSAQQFPDLHSELNLSSLELGDSALYFCASSRQGGNSPLHFGNGTRLTVT.

The chain couples TRBV5-6 to TRBJ2-3, with TRBD1 matching 7 bases. The trim removed 6 bases at V and 1 base at J, leaving 8 bases unmatched. The germline V gene encodes CDR1 SGHDT and CDR2 YYEEEE. The CDR3 totals 15 residues. The CDR3 reads CASIIAGTGTDTQYF. CDR3 in DNA: TGTGCCAGCATCATAGCCGGGACAGGCACAGATACGCAGTATTTT.

The V and J genes are TRBV7-9 and TRBJ2-2; 8 positions match TRBD1. V lost 2 bases, J lost 8 bases, and 7 bases stayed unmatched. The CDR3 runs to 15 residues. From germline, CDR1 is SEHNR and CDR2 FQNEAQ (reference sequence). The CDR3 region has the DNA TGTGCCAGCAGCTTACGGGGCAGGGGGCGAGGGGAGCTGTTTTTT. This translates into CASSLRGRGRGELFF.

This rearrangement joins TRBV2 to TRBJ1-4; 7 positions match TRBD1. The germline CDR1 and CDR2 sequences are SNHLY and FYNNEI. Germline trimming cut 4 bases from V and 9 bases from J; bases unmatched to any gene: 2. The length of the CDR3 is 12 residues. The DNA for the CDR3 is TGTGCCAGCAGTGGGGACAGTAAAAAACTGTTTTTT. Its translation is CASSGDSKKLFF.